There are a few counts of the clone carrying this TCR beta chain. This record comes from a study of T cell repertoires in cytomegalovirus infection. Each CDR3 protein is one row after TCRdb ran MiXCR on the reads. Among some 100,000 distinct CDR3 sequences, about 25% were seen once, and the ten largest hold roughly two fifths. The TCR comes from a human donor in good health (CMV status not recorded). Some clones in this sample may be carry-over from other donors' samples. The specimen sequenced was CD8+ T cells from PBMCs.

The CDR3 DNA follows: TGTGCCAGCACGCGGGACAACCCCTCCTACGAGCAGTACTTC. This sequence encodes CASTRDNPSYEQYF. The chain combines TRBV28 with TRBJ2-7, with D perhaps given as TRBD1 or TRBD2 (6 bases each). The germline gives CDR1 MDHEN, CDR2 SYDVKM. V lost 7 bases to trimming and J lost 0 bases, with 13 bases between them. The CDR3 runs 14 residues.